These 28 T cell receptor beta chains came from one sample sequenced in a study of shared T cell receptors in the human thymus. TCRdb keeps only in-frame clones here, not all; method: immunoSEQ multiplex PCR. Among over 650,000 clones, roughly 86% were seen once, and the ten largest hold 0.0094%. The sample also formed part of further work on human thymus T cells.

Sequenced sample: thymocytes. These receptors all come from a boy under two years old with a congenital heart defect.

The chain links TRBV6-6 to TRBJ1-2; perhaps TRBD1 as D (5 bases). The CDR3 length is 13 residues. Trimming shortened V by 2 bases and J by 4 bases, and 8 bases separated the two germline ends. Per the germline V gene, CDR1 is MNHNY and CDR2 is SVGAGI (reference sequence). DNA for the CDR3: TGTGCCAGCAGTTACGACAGAGCCTATGGCTACACCTTC. This gives the protein CASSYDRAYGYTF.

The chain uses TRBV7-9 and TRBJ1-4; the match to TRBD1 covers 7 bases. The V and J ends lost 1 base and 8 bases, in that order; junction bases with no gene match: 7. CDR1 is SEHNR, CDR2 FQNEAQ, per germline (reference sequence). CDR3 size: 15 residues. The CDR3 protein is CASSLVRQGHEKLFF. The DNA of the CDR3 is TGTGCCAGCAGCTTAGTCCGACAGGGCCACGAAAAACTGTTTTTT.

This clone was counted between two and nine times. The chain couples TRBV27 to TRBJ1-1; D might be TRBD1 (5 bases). Germline lookup yields CDR1 MNHEY and CDR2 SMNVEV (reference sequence). V dropped 0 bases and J dropped 1 base, with 18 bases sitting between them. The CDR3 has 18 amino acids. The CDR3 coding sequence is TGTGCCAGCAGTTTATCTGGAGGGGAAAGACGACCGAACACTGAAGCTTTCTTT. Its translation is CASSLSGGERRPNTEAFF.

The rearrangement joins TRBV6-1 to TRBJ1-2, with a tentative D call TRBD1 (5 bases). The V gene lost 2 bases and the J gene lost 4 bases, with 14 bases spanning the gap. CDR3 length: 15 residues. The germline CDR1 and CDR2 sequences are MNHNS and SASEGT. The CDR3 reads CASSEYSGRAYGYTF. The DNA of the CDR3 is TGTGCCAGCAGTGAATATTCAGGGAGGGCCTATGGCTACACCTTC.

The chain employs TRBV6-5 and TRBJ2-7; D not certain. Trimming took off 6 bases at V and 5 bases at J, with 17 bases between the two ends. The CDR3 runs 14 residues. The V gene's germline CDR1 is MNHEY and CDR2 SVGAGI. This chain's CDR3 is CASSARWFRDEQYF. The CDR3 region has the DNA TGTGCCAGCAGCGCCCGTTGGTTTCGCGACGAGCAGTACTTC.

This chain connects TRBV30 to TRBJ1-3; D unclear. Germline V gene sequence: CDR1 GTSNPN, CDR2 SVGIG (reference sequence). V lost 4 bases and J 4 bases, leaving 11 bases between the germline ends. This CDR3 contains 13 residues. CDR3 in DNA: TGTGCCTGGATATCAGGATACGGAAACACCATATATTTT. The encoded protein is CAWISGYGNTIYF.

This clone was counted only a few times. Other DNA sequences from this sample encode an identical CDR3 as well. The chain combines TRBV5-1 with TRBJ1-3, with a tentative D call TRBD1 (5 bases). Germline V gene sequence: CDR1 SGHRS, CDR2 YFSETQ. CDR3 length: 14 amino acids. V lost 2 bases, J lost 1 base, and 7 bases lay in between. CDR3 bases: TGCGCCAGCAGCTTAGGGGATTCTGGAAACACCATATATTTT. Translation gives CASSLGDSGNTIYF.

This sequence joins TRBV14 and TRBJ1-1; the D is unclear. The germline V gene encodes CDR1 SGHDN and CDR2 FVKESK. Trimming removed 1 base at V and 5 bases at J, with 8 bases between. The CDR3 is 13 amino acids. The CDR3 is CASSQGRGTEAFF. The CDR3 nucleotides read TGTGCCAGCAGCCAAGGGCGGGGTACTGAAGCTTTCTTT. The variable domain in full, completed from reference TRBV14 and TRBJ1-1, reads EAGVTQFPSHSVIEKGQTVTLRCDPISGHDNLYWYRRVMGKEIKFLLHFVKESKQDESGMPNNRFLAERTGGTYSTLKVQPAELEDSGVYFCASSQGRGTEAFFGQGTRLTVV.

The chain is built from TRBV6-5 and TRBJ1-1; D is possibly TRBD1 (5 bases). V was pared by 0 bases and J by 5 bases, with 10 bases between. The germline V gene encodes CDR1 MNHEY and CDR2 SVGAGI. The CDR3 consists of 14 residues. As DNA, the CDR3 is TGTGCCAGCAGTTACTCTGGAGGGGAGACTGAAGCTTTCTTT. Translating it yields CASSYSGGETEAFF.

This clone was seen once. V and J are TRBV7-6 and TRBJ1-6; TRBD1 matches 12 bases. CDR1 and CDR2 (germline): SGHVS, FNYEAQ. CDR3 length: 16 residues. V lost 4 bases and J lost 9; bases outside the gene matches: 7. The CDR3: CASSSQPGQGASPLHF. The CDR3 DNA sequence: TGTGCCAGCAGCTCACAGCCGGGACAGGGGGCTTCACCCCTCCACTTT. The whole variable domain, remainder taken from reference TRBV7-6 and TRBJ1-6, is GAGVSQSPRYKVTKRGQDVALRCDPISGHVSLYWYRQALGQGPEFLTYFNYEAQQDKSGLPNDRFSAERPEGSISTLTIQRTEQRDSAMYRCASSSQPGQGASPLHFGNGTRLTVT.

The genes are TRBV27 and TRBJ2-7; 15 nucleotides agree with TRBD2. Germline V gene lookup returns CDR1 MNHEY and CDR2 SMNVEV (reference sequence). This CDR3 contains 16 residues. V trimming: 6 bases; J trimming: 3 bases; junction bases outside the gene matches: 6. In DNA, the CDR3 is TGTGCCAGCAGCCCAGGACTAGCGGGAGGGTACTACGAGCAGTACTTC. It codes for CASSPGLAGGYYEQYF.

Of note for this clone: Mismatch with germline at one junction end may stem from a read error. The chain uses TRBV7-7 and TRBJ2-5; 10 nucleotides match TRBD2. Germline V gene data show CDR1 as SSHAT and CDR2 as FNYEAQ (reference sequence). CDR3 size: 15 residues. Written as DNA, the CDR3 is TGTGCTAGCAGCCGTAGCGGGGGGCCCCAAGAGACCCAGTACTTC. Translated: CASSRSGGPQETQYF.

The chain joins TRBV5-4 to TRBJ2-3; TRBD1 matches at 9 bases. The CDR3 spans 18 residues. CDR1 and CDR2 (germline): SGHNT, YYREEE (reference sequence). V dropped 4 bases and J dropped 0; count of bases not matched to a gene: 12. The chain's CDR3 is CASSENTGTGNSTDTQYF. Here the CDR3 DNA reads TGTGCCAGCAGCGAGAATACCGGGACAGGGAACAGCACAGATACGCAGTATTTT.

The CDR3 is CASSVDPWETSGNSYEQYF. In nucleotides, the CDR3 is TGTGCCAGCAGCGTAGATCCCTGGGAGACCAGCGGGAATTCCTACGAGCAGTACTTC. This chain links TRBV9 with TRBJ2-7; 7 nucleotides line up with TRBD2. Trimming at V came to 0 bases and at J to 1 base, leaving 16 bases not matched to a gene. Germline V gives CDR1 SGDLS, CDR2 YYNGEE. The CDR3 spans 19 residues.

The chain carries TRBV11-2 and TRBJ2-7; possibly TRBD2 for D (5 bases). The CDR3 sequence is 17 residues long. CDR1 and CDR2 from the germline V gene are SGHAT and FQNNGV. V was shortened by 1 base and J by 0 bases, with 16 bases between the two germline ends. The CDR3 is CASSLARSESYSYEQYF. Here the CDR3 DNA reads TGTGCCAGCAGCTTAGCTCGTAGCGAGAGTTACTCCTACGAGCAGTACTTC.

This rearrangement joins TRBV14 to TRBJ1-6; 10 nucleotides line up with TRBD1. The CDR3 consists of 17 residues. Unmatched junction bases numbered 11, after V lost 3 bases and J lost 9 bases. Germline V gene data show CDR1 as SGHDN and CDR2 as FVKESK. The DNA of the CDR3 is TGTGCCAGCAGCCAGAAGACAGGGGGCCCGGGAAGTTCACCCCTCCACTTT. The encoded protein is CASSQKTGGPGSSPLHF. The full variable domain, completed using reference TRBV14 and TRBJ1-6, is EAGVTQFPSHSVIEKGQTVTLRCDPISGHDNLYWYRRVMGKEIKFLLHFVKESKQDESGMPNNRFLAERTGGTYSTLKVQPAELEDSGVYFCASSQKTGGPGSSPLHFGNGTRLTVT.

The J gene is TRBJ1-1, the V gene TRBV28; 7 nucleotides match TRBD1. V was clipped by 10 bases and J by 6 bases; unmatched bases: 14. From germline, CDR1 is MDHEN and CDR2 SYDVKM. This CDR3 spans 14 amino acids. The CDR3 sequence: CAILMTGIGAEAFF. The CDR3 nucleotides read TGTGCCATCCTAATGACAGGGATAGGGGCTGAAGCTTTCTTT.

To note about this clone: Other DNA sequences in the sample encode the same CDR3. This sequence joins TRBV19 and TRBJ1-1; possibly TRBD1 for D (5 bases). CDR1 is LNHDA, CDR2 SQIVND, per germline (reference sequence). CDR3 size: 16 residues. Trimming took off 7 bases at V and 1 base at J, with 19 bases between the two ends. The CDR3 is CASTTRSQGRNTEAFF. For the CDR3, the DNA is TGTGCCAGTACCACGAGATCCCAGGGCCGGAACACTGAAGCTTTCTTT.

The rearrangement joins TRBV28 to TRBJ2-7, with 10 bases matching TRBD1. V lost 5 bases and J lost 2; bases outside the gene matches: 9. Germline V gene lookup returns CDR1 MDHEN and CDR2 SYDVKM. There are 16 residues in the CDR3. The CDR3, as DNA: TGTGCCAGCAGTCCGATAACGGGACAGGGGACCTACGAGCAGTACTTC. Amino acids: CASSPITGQGTYEQYF.

The genes are TRBV18 and TRBJ2-1, with a weak D call TRBD2 (6 bases). The length of the CDR3 is 13 residues. The germline gives CDR1 KGHSH, CDR2 LQKENI. V was shortened by 2 bases and J by 7 bases, with 9 bases between the two germline ends. CDR3 protein: CASSPSGRNEQFF. Written as DNA, the CDR3 is TGTGCCAGCTCACCATCAGGGAGGAATGAGCAGTTCTTC.

The V gene is TRBV19, the J gene TRBJ1-2; 7 positions match TRBD1. Germline CDR1 is LNHDA and CDR2 is SQIVND (reference sequence). The CDR3 length is 12 residues. Germline trimming cut 5 bases from V and 5 bases from J; bases unmatched to any gene: 2. CDR3 DNA sequence: TGTGCCAGTAGTGGGACAGCGTATGGCTACACCTTC. Protein product: CASSGTAYGYTF.

The chain is built from TRBV11-2 and TRBJ2-7, with TRBD2 as a possible D gene (6 bases). Germline values: CDR1 SGHAT, CDR2 FQNNGV. V was cut by 1 base and J by 0 bases, with 19 bases left in between. The CDR3 has 18 residues. CDR3 DNA: TGTGCCAGCAGCTTAGGATTTAGGCGGACTACCTCCTCCTACGAGCAGTACTTC. It is translated as CASSLGFRRTTSSYEQYF.

The chain carries TRBV27 and TRBJ2-3; 7 positions agree with TRBD2. CDR1 is MNHEY, CDR2 SMNVEV, per germline (reference sequence). This CDR3 region has 16 residues. The V and J ends lost 3 bases and 5 bases, in that order; junction bases with no gene match: 11. In DNA form, the CDR3 reads TGTGCCAGCAGTTTCCGGGCGGGGGTTTATGAAGATACGCAGTATTTT. It yields the protein CASSFRAGVYEDTQYF.

This chain joins TRBV19 and TRBJ1-1; D is undetermined. This CDR3 spans 14 amino acids. Trimming took off 5 bases at V and 5 bases at J, with 15 bases between the two ends. Germline CDR1 LNHDA, CDR2 SQIVND (reference sequence). CDR3 loop: CASSFVRRDTEAFF. CDR3 sequence (DNA): TGTGCCAGTAGTTTTGTCCGACGGGATACTGAAGCTTTCTTT.

The chain is built from TRBV9 and TRBJ1-1, with unresolved D. Trimming cost V 6 bases and J 3 bases, with 12 bases left between them. CDR3 length: 13 amino acids. The germline V gene encodes CDR1 SGDLS and CDR2 YYNGEE. The CDR3: CASNPGSDTEAFF. The CDR3, as DNA: TGTGCCAGCAACCCTGGTTCAGACACTGAAGCTTTCTTT.

J is TRBJ2-2 and V is TRBV27; the D gene is possibly TRBD2 (7 bases). Trimming took 5 bases from V and 7 from J, leaving 20 bases between them. CDR1 is MNHEY, CDR2 SMNVEV, per germline (reference sequence). This CDR3 has 16 amino acids. The CDR3 sequence: CASSAYRGARGGELFF. CDR3 DNA sequence: TGTGCCAGCAGTGCCTATCGGGGGGCGCGAGGCGGGGAGCTGTTTTTT.

This chain connects TRBV19 to TRBJ2-2; 7 nucleotides agree with TRBD1. Germline V gene data show CDR1 as LNHDA and CDR2 as SQIVND (reference sequence). The CDR3 sequence is 18 residues long. V lost 4 bases, J lost 5 bases, and 16 bases stayed unmatched. CDR3 bases: TGTGCCAGTAGTACGAACCCGAGACAGGGAAAGAGAACCGGGGAGCTGTTTTTT. Translated, it gives CASSTNPRQGKRTGELFF.

The J gene is TRBJ1-2, the V gene TRBV28; TRBD1 agrees at 8 bases. Trimming cost V 4 bases and J 8 bases; bases outside gene matches: 18. CDR1 and CDR2 (germline): MDHEN, SYDVKM. The CDR3 consists of 17 residues. The CDR3 nucleotides read TGTGCCAGCAGTTGGGTTGGAGACAGGGGTGGTATCTACGGCTACACCTTC. Protein product: CASSWVGDRGGIYGYTF.